The 23 T cell receptor beta chains reported below all come from one sample, sequenced in a study of T cell responses to AZD1222 COVID-19 vaccine (dated by TCRdb to 2020 to 2022). The label giving this sample's time point can be read as: baseline before first vaccination. Libraries were constructed by the immunoSEQ multiplex PCR assay. In its TCRdb copy, this immuneACCESS table keeps in-frame sequences only and misses some clones. Where compared with another copy, unresolved V genes explain less than half of these, and the others have no known cause. Present in this sample are under 150,000 clones, about 92% of which were seen just once. Jointly, the top ten make up about 1.9% of the sample. The sequencing used peripheral blood, collected on day 0 of AZD1222 vaccination. All receptors derive from an adult in good health.

This clone was observed a handful of times. J is TRBJ2-3 and V is TRBV19, with TRBD2 matching over 13 bases. Germline V gives CDR1 LNHDA, CDR2 SQIVND (reference sequence). Losses at the gene ends were 5 bases for V and 5 bases for J; bases not matched to a gene: 10. CDR3 length: 17 amino acids. CDR3 sequence: CASSPRLAGGQGDTQYF. The CDR3 coding sequence is TGTGCCAGTAGTCCCCGACTAGCGGGAGGCCAAGGAGATACGCAGTATTTT.

CDR3 in amino acids: CASARVIGTDTQYF. DNA of the CDR3: TGTGCCAGCGCCAGGGTTATTGGGACAGATACGCAGTATTTT. The V call is TRBV6-5, the J call TRBJ2-3; possible D gene TRBD1, 5 bases. Germline-derived CDR1 and CDR2 are MNHEY and SVGAGI. This CDR3 is 14 amino acids long. Deletions cut 8 bases from V and 3 bases from J, with 15 bases between.

DNA of the CDR3: TGTGCCAGCAGCTTAGGACTAAGGGGTTCAGAGACCCAGTACTTC. Protein sequence: CASSLGLRGSETQYF. The chain employs TRBV7-3 and TRBJ2-5, with a tentative D call TRBD2 (6 bases). CDR3 length: 15 residues. Per the germline V gene, CDR1 is SGHTA and CDR2 is FQGTGA. The V end was cut by 2 bases, the J end by 4 bases, with 14 bases between.

This clone showed up just a few times. The genes are TRBV6-5 and TRBJ2-1, with D perhaps TRBD2 (6 bases). Trimming took off 7 bases at V and 4 bases at J, with 11 bases between the two ends. This CDR3 comprises 13 residues. Germline lookup yields CDR1 MNHEY and CDR2 SVGAGI. The CDR3 sequence: CASTPGEYNEQFF. DNA for the CDR3: TGTGCCAGCACCCCGGGGGAGTACAATGAGCAGTTCTTC.

This rearrangement joins TRBV5-1 to TRBJ2-7; 8 bases map to TRBD1. Trimming at V came to 5 bases and at J to 2 bases, leaving 9 bases not matched to a gene. Germline V gives CDR1 SGHRS, CDR2 YFSETQ. This CDR3 region has 15 residues. CDR3 nucleotide sequence: TGCGCCAGCAGATATCGGGACAGGACCGCCTACGAGCAGTACTTC. Protein sequence: CASRYRDRTAYEQYF.

This clone was observed once. CDR3 in DNA: TGTGCCAGCAGCCGGGTGAACACTGAAGCTTTCTTT. Translation: CASSRVNTEAFF. The V gene is TRBV3-1 (or the pseudogene TRBV3-2), the J gene TRBJ1-1; D remains unclear. V lost 4 bases to trimming and J lost 0 bases, with 3 bases between them. The CDR3 runs to 12 residues. Germline V gives CDR1 LGHDT, CDR2 YNNKEL (reference sequence).

The chain is built from TRBV2 and TRBJ1-5; D uncertain. Germline lookup yields CDR1 SNHLY and CDR2 FYNNEI. Trimming left V 4 bases short and J 0 bases short, with 7 bases between. The length of the CDR3 is 14 residues. CDR3: CASSATNSNQPQHF. DNA for the CDR3: TGTGCCAGCAGTGCCACTAATAGCAATCAGCCCCAGCATTTT.

The CDR3 DNA is TGTGCCAGCAGTTTGACAGGGAAAGATGGCTACACCTTC. It translates to CASSLTGKDGYTF. The chain links TRBV6-5 to TRBJ1-2; 7 bases agree with TRBD1. This CDR3 has 13 amino acids. Germline V lookup: CDR1 MNHEY, CDR2 SVGAGI. The V and J ends lost 4 bases and 6 bases, in that order; junction bases with no gene match: 5.

In this sample, this clone turned up once. Other nucleotide sequences in the sample specify the same CDR3. The genes are TRBV30 and TRBJ2-5, with 11 bases lining up with TRBD2. V dropped 1 base and J dropped 2; count of bases not matched to a gene: 3. The CDR3 runs to 15 residues. Germline V lookup: CDR1 GTSNPN, CDR2 SVGIG (reference sequence). This CDR3 is CAWSEGLADQETQYF. CDR3 DNA: TGTGCCTGGAGTGAGGGACTAGCGGATCAAGAGACCCAGTACTTC. The whole variable domain, remainder taken from reference TRBV30 and TRBJ2-5, is SQTIHQWPATLVQPVGSPLSLECTVEGTSNPNLYWYRQAAGRGLQLLFYSVGIGQISSEVPQNLSASRPQDRQFILSSKKLLLSDSGFYLCAWSEGLADQETQYFGPGTRLLVL.

The genes are TRBV19 and TRBJ2-1; no firm D call. Germline assignment: CDR1 LNHDA and CDR2 SQIVND (reference sequence). The CDR3 totals 15 residues. V shed 7 bases and J shed 0 bases, with 13 bases lying between them. CDR3 sequence reads: CASIPNPPSYNEQFF. CDR3 coding DNA: TGTGCCAGTATCCCAAATCCCCCCTCCTACAATGAGCAGTTCTTC.

The chain is built from TRBV3-1 (or the pseudogene TRBV3-2) and TRBJ2-3; D is perhaps TRBD1 or TRBD2 (5 bases each). Germline values: CDR1 LGHDT, CDR2 YNNKEL (reference sequence). This CDR3 is built from 15 residues. The V end was cut by 1 base, the J end by 5 bases, with 13 bases between. CDR3 bases: TGTGCCAGCAGCCAAGGGGACCGATCCCGAGATACGCAGTATTTT. Its protein is CASSQGDRSRDTQYF.

This rearrangement joins TRBV4-1 to TRBJ1-2, with D unclear. This CDR3 contains 12 residues. The germline V and J ends were trimmed by 4 bases and 5 bases, with 8 bases remaining between them. Germline V gene data show CDR1 as MGHRA and CDR2 as YSYEKL. Here the CDR3 reads CASSPRGYGYTF. As DNA, the CDR3 is TGCGCCAGCAGCCCGCGAGGGTATGGCTACACCTTC.

The rearrangement joins TRBV18 to TRBJ2-3; TRBD2 matches at 9 bases. Germline lookup yields CDR1 KGHSH and CDR2 LQKENI. Trimming took 6 bases from V and 5 from J; bases not matched to a gene: 15. The CDR3 runs to 17 residues. This CDR3 reads CASSIRGRGGGKDTQYF. The CDR3, as DNA: TGTGCCAGCTCCATAAGAGGGCGGGGGGGAGGCAAAGATACGCAGTATTTT.

V is TRBV6-6 and J is TRBJ1-2, with a tentative D call TRBD1 (5 bases). Deletions cut 2 bases from V and 4 bases from J, with 11 bases between. Germline CDR1 and CDR2: MNHNY and SVGAGI (reference sequence). This CDR3 has 14 amino acids. For the CDR3, the DNA is TGTGCCAGCAGTTACCAGGGTTCCCGCTATGGCTACACCTTC. Protein: CASSYQGSRYGYTF.

The chain joins TRBV6-5 to TRBJ1-6, with 8 bases matching TRBD1. Unmatched junction bases numbered 9, after V lost 4 bases and J lost 7 bases. The germline gives CDR1 MNHEY, CDR2 SVGAGI. The CDR3 spans 16 residues. The CDR3 sequence is CASSSPPRQGNSPLHF. The CDR3 DNA follows: TGTGCCAGCAGTTCTCCCCCACGACAGGGGAATTCACCCCTCCACTTT.

J is TRBJ2-3 and V is TRBV7-2, with 7 positions matching TRBD1. In germline, CDR1 is SGHTA, CDR2 FQGNSA. The trim removed 0 bases at V and 3 bases at J, leaving 6 bases unmatched. CDR3 length: 16 amino acids. The CDR3: CASSLARDSFTDTQYF. The CDR3 DNA sequence: TGTGCCAGCAGCTTAGCCCGGGACAGCTTTACAGATACGCAGTATTTT.

CDR3 in amino acids: CASSAQRDYEQYF. The CDR3 DNA reads as TGTGCCAGCAGTGCCCAAAGGGATTACGAGCAGTACTTC. The gene calls are TRBV2 and TRBJ2-7, with no clear D. CDR3 length equals 13 residues. CDR1 and CDR2 from the germline V gene are SNHLY and FYNNEI. Between the trimmed V and J ends, which lost 4 bases and 4 bases, there was a span of 11 bases.

V and J are TRBV11-2 and TRBJ2-2; D not certain. The CDR3 covers 12 residues. V lost 6 bases and J lost 6, with 8 bases in between. Per germline, CDR1 SGHAT and CDR2 FQNNGV. This CDR3 reads CASRHSAGELFF. The CDR3 bases are TGTGCCAGCAGGCATAGTGCCGGGGAGCTGTTTTTT.

The chain combines TRBV19 with TRBJ1-1, with 8 bases aligning to TRBD1. This CDR3 is built from 15 residues. V was pared by 5 bases and J by 0 bases, with 5 bases of the junction left unmatched. The germline V gene encodes CDR1 LNHDA and CDR2 SQIVND (reference sequence). CDR3 bases: TGTGCCAGTAGTGGAGACAGGGGCATGAACACTGAAGCTTTCTTT. This codes for CASSGDRGMNTEAFF.

The chain links TRBV6-5 to TRBJ1-4; 8 nucleotides align to TRBD1. After removal of 5 bases from V and 7 bases from J, the junction contained 6 bases not matched to a gene. Germline V gives CDR1 MNHEY, CDR2 SVGAGI. The CDR3 loop spans 14 amino acids. Here the CDR3 reads CASSRTGFGEKLFF. The CDR3 bases are TGTGCCAGCAGTCGGACAGGGTTCGGTGAAAAACTGTTTTTT.

This chain connects TRBV21-1 to TRBJ1-4. TRBV21-1 is a documented pseudogene. This CDR3 contains 14 residues. The CDR3 loop reads CASSKHGSNEKLFF. The CDR3 region has the DNA TGTGCCAGCAGCAAACACGGTTCTAATGAAAAACTGTTTTTT.

The rearrangement links TRBV7-6 to TRBJ2-7; maybe TRBD2 (5 bases). V lost 2 bases and J lost 7, with 15 bases in between. Germline CDR1 is SGHVS and CDR2 is FNYEAQ. This CDR3 contains 14 residues. The CDR3 spells CASSLRREDGEQYF. In DNA form, the CDR3 reads TGTGCCAGCAGCTTACGACGGGAAGACGGGGAGCAGTACTTC.

The table lists this clone with a few counts. CDR3 bases: TGTGCCACCAGTGATTTCCCACATGAAGCTTTCTTT. It specifies CATSDFPHEAFF. The chain has TRBV24-1 and TRBJ1-1; no firm D call. The germline CDR1 and CDR2 sequences are KGHDR and SFDVKD. Between the trimmed V and J ends, which lost 1 base and 7 bases, there was a span of 6 bases. CDR3 length: 12 amino acids.